This T cell receptor (beta chain) was captured in a study of cytomegalovirus exposure and HLA in healthy donors. Trimming took 8 bases from V and 1 from J, leaving 13 bases between them. CDR1 ENHRY and CDR2 SYGVKD come from the germline V gene. The CDR3 is 14 amino acids. Researchers ran the PCR with 60 Vbeta and 13 Jbeta primers. Libraries were prepared by immunoSEQ multiplex PCR; TCRdb keeps only in-frame clonotypes and omits some of them. The sample has about 89,000 clones; more than 70% are singletons. As regards this clone: Its antigen is not known.

Study findings and constraints: Likely technical artifact: a cluster of highly shared sequence variants.

The TCR sequence derives from a man aged 25-45 years in good health and CMV-seronegative. This rearrangement joins TRBV10-3 to TRBJ2-3, with D perhaps TRBD1 (5 bases). Sequenced material: PBMCs. CDR3 nucleotide sequence: TGTGCCATCCGGCTTGGCAGGGGCACAGATACGCAGTATTTT. Its translation is CAIRLGRGTDTQYF.